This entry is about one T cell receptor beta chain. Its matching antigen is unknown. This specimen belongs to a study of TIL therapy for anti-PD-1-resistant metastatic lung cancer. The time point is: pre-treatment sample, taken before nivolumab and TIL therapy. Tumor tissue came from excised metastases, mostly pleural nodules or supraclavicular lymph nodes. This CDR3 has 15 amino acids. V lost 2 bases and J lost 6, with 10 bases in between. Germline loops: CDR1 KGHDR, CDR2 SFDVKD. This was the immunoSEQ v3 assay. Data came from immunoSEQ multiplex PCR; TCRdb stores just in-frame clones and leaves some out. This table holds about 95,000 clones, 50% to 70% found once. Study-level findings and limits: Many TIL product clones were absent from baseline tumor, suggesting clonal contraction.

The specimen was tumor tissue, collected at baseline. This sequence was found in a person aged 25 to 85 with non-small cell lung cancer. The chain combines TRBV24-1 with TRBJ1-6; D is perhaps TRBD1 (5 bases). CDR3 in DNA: TGTGCCACCAGTGATTCCAGGGCGGGTAATTCACCCCTCCACTTT. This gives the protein CATSDSRAGNSPLHF.